Sequencing of this T cell receptor (beta chain) was carried out in a study of T cell responses to AZD1222 COVID-19 vaccine. Broader study findings: The donor group comprised mostly white British people and more females; the analysis possibly underestimated clonal diversity.

Per germline, CDR1 MRHNA and CDR2 SNTAGT. J lost 4 bases, V lost 3 bases, and 1 base had no gene match. This CDR3 spans 14 amino acids. Profiling relied on immunoSEQ multiplex PCR, and the TCRdb table lists in-frame clones only, not all of them. The sample lists approximately 100,000 clones; 75% to 95% were seen once. This clone was found a few times. The target antigen is unknown. V and J are TRBV6-4 and TRBJ2-3, with 10 bases identical to TRBD2. This TCR was sampled from an adult in good health. Here the sequenced sample was peripheral blood, taken on day 0 of AZD1222 vaccination. The CDR3 DNA is TGTGCCAGCAGTGAAAGCGGGGGGGCAGATACGCAGTATTTT. Translating gives CASSESGGADTQYF.